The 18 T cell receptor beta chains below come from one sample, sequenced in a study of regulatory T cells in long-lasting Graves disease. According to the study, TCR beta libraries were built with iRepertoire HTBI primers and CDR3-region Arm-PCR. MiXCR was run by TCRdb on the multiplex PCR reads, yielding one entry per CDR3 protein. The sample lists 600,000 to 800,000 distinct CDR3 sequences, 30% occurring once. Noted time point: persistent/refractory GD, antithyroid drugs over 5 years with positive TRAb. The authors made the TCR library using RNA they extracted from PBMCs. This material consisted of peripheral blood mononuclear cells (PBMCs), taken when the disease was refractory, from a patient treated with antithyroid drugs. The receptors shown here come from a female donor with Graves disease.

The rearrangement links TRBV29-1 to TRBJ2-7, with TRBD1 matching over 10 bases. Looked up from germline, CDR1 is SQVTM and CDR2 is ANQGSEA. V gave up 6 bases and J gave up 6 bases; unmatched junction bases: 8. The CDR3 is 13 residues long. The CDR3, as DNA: TGCAGCGTCTCCGGGACAGGGGCTGCCGAGCAGTACTTC. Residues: CSVSGTGAAEQYF.

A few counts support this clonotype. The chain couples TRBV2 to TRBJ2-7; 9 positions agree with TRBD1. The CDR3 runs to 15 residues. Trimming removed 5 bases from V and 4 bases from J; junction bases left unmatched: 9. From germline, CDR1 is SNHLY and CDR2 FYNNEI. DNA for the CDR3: TGTGCCAGCAGTAGTACCGGGACAGGGCCGTACGAGCAGTACTTC. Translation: CASSSTGTGPYEQYF.

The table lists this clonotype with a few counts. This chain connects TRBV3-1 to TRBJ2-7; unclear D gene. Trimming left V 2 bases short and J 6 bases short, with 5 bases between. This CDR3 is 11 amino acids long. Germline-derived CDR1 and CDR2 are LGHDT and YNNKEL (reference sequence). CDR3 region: CASSQLSEQYF. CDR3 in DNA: TGTGCCAGCAGCCAACTCAGCGAGCAGTACTTC.

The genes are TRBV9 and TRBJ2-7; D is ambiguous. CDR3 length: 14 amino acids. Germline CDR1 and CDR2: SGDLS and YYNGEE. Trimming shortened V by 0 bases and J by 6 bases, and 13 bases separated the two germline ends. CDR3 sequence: CASSVALGEGEQYF. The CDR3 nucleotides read TGTGCCAGCAGCGTAGCTCTTGGGGAAGGCGAGCAGTACTTC.

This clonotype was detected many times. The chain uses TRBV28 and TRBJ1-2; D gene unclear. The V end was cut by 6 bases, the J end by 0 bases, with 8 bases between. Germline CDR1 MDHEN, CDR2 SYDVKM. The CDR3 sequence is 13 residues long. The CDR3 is CASREPSNYGYTF. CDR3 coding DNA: TGTGCCAGCAGAGAGCCGTCTAACTATGGCTACACCTTC.

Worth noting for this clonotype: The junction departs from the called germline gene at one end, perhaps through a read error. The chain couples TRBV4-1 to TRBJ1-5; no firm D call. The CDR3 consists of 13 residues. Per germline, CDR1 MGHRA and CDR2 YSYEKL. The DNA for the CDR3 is TGTGCCAGCAGCCAAGAGCCGGGCAGGACCCAGCATTTT. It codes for CASSQEPGRTQHF.

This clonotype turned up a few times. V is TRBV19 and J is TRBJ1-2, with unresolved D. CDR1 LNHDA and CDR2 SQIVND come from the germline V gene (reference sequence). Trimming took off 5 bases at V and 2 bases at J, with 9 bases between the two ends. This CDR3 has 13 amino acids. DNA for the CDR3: TGTGCCAGTAGTCCCCAGCAAAACTATGGCTACACCTTC. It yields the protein CASSPQQNYGYTF.

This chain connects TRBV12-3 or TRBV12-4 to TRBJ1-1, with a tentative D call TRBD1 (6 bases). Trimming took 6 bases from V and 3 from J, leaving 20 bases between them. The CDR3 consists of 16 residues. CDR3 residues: CASRLGQGPRYTEAFF. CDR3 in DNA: TGTGCCAGCAGACTGGGTCAGGGGCCCCGGTACACTGAAGCTTTCTTT.

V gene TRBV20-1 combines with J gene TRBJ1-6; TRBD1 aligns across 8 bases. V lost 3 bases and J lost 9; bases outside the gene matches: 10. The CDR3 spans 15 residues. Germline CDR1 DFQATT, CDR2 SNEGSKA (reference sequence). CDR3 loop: CSARDQGARSSPLHF. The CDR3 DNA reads TGCAGTGCTAGGGACCAGGGGGCGCGCAGTTCACCCCTCCACTTT.

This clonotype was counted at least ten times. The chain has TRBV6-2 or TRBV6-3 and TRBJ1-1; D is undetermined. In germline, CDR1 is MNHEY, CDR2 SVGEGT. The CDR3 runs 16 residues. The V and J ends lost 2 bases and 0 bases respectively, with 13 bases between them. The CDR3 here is CASSYGYSDMNTEAFF. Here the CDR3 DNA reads TGTGCCAGCAGTTACGGGTACAGCGACATGAACACTGAAGCTTTCTTT.

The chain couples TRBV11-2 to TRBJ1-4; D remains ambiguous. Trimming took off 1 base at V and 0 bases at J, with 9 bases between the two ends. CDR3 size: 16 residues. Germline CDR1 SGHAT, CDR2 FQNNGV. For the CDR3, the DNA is TGTGCCAGCAGCTTAGGCCAGACTGCAACTAATGAAAAACTGTTTTTT. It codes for CASSLGQTATNEKLFF.

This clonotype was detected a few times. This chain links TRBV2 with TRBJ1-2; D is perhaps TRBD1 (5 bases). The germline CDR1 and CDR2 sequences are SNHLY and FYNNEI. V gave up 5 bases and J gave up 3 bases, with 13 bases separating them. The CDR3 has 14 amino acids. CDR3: CASSRSGGHYGYTF. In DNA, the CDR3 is TGTGCCAGCAGTCGATCGGGGGGACACTATGGCTACACCTTC.

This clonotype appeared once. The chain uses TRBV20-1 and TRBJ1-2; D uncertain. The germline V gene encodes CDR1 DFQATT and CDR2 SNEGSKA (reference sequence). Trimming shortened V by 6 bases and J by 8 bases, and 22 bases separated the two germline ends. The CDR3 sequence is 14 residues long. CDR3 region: CSAPTGFRAEGYTF. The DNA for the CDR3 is TGCAGTGCGCCGACCGGGTTTCGTGCGGAAGGCTACACCTTC.

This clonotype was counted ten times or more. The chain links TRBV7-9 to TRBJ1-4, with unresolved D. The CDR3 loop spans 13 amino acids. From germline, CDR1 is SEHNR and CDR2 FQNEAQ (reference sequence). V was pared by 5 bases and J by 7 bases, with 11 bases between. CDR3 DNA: TGTGCCAGCAGCGGAGGACGGAGTGAAAAACTGTTTTTT. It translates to CASSGGRSEKLFF.

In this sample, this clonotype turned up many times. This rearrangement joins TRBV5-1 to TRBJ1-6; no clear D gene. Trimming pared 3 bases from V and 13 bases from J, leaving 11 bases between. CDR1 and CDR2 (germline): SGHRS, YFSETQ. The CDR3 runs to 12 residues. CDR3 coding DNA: TGCGCCAGCAGCTACGGACGGGCTCCCCTCCACTTT. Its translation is CASSYGRAPLHF.

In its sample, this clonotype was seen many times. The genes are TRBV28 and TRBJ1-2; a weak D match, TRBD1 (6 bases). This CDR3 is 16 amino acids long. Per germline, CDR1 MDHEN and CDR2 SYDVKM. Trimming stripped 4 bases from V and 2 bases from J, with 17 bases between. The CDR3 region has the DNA TGTGCCAGCAGTTCCCTCGGGACACCGAGAAACTATGGCTACACCTTC. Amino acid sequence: CASSSLGTPRNYGYTF.

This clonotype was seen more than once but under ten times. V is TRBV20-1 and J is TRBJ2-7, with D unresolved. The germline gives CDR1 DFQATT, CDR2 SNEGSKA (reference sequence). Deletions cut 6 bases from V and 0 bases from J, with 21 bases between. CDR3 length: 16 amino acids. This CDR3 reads CSADLGQKWGSYEQYF. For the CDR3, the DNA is TGCAGTGCCGATCTGGGTCAAAAATGGGGCTCCTACGAGCAGTACTTC.

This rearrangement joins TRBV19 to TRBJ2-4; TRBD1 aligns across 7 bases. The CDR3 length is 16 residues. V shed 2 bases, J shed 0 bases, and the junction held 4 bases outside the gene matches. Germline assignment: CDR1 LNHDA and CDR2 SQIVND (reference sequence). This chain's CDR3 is CASSIKDRLAKNIQYF. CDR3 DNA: TGTGCCAGTAGTATAAAGGACAGGCTAGCCAAAAACATTCAGTACTTC. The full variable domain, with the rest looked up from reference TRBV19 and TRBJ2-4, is DGGITQSPKYLFRKEGQNVTLSCEQNLNHDAMYWYRQDPGQGLRLIYYSQIVNDFQKGDIAEGYSVSREKKESFPLTVTSAQKNPTAFYLCASSIKDRLAKNIQYFGAGTRLSVL.